Given below is one T cell receptor beta chain in context. Antigen: not known. This CDR3 is built from 13 residues. Germline V gene data show CDR1 as GTSNPN and CDR2 as SVGIG (reference sequence). V was pared by 5 bases and J by 7 bases, with 5 bases of the junction left unmatched. The sample originates from a study of shared clonotypes between healthy human individuals. Study-wide findings and caveats: The naive CD4 repertoires of several donors were compared, and approximately 4.7% of clonotypes were shared. A generally larger estimated richness was seen in naive subsets than in memory subsets. Donor scarcity curtailed the genetic and exposure-history diversity represented herein.

A deep-level run was used for the assay. Sequencing used immunoSEQ multiplex PCR; TCRdb keeps in-frame clones, though not all of them. The sample holds 2 million to 3 million clones, just over 90% seen once. Input material: naive CD4+ T cells sorted from blood. The subset was: CD45RA+ positively selected. The receptor was derived from a man between 18 and 35 years old in good health. This chain links TRBV30 with TRBJ1-4, with 9 bases matching TRBD1. CDR3 in DNA: TGTGCCTGGGGGACAGGGAAAACTGAAAAACTGTTTTTT. Its protein is CAWGTGKTEKLFF.